The 7 T cell receptor beta chains below were found in one sample sequenced in a study of identifying expanded T cells in peripheral blood. The data were produced by immunoSEQ multiplex PCR, yet TCRdb's version contains in-frame clones alone and is incomplete. The sample lists about 80,000 clones, more than 70% occurring once. The source material was blood. The receptor set was obtained from a person aged 18 to 75 in good health.

The V and J genes are TRBV28 and TRBJ2-7; 7 bases are shared with TRBD1. CDR3 length: 15 residues. CDR1 is MDHEN, CDR2 SYDVKM, per germline. Trimming at V came to 7 bases and at J to 3 bases, leaving 12 bases not matched to a gene. CDR3 DNA sequence: TGTGCCAGCACGGAAGAGACAGGGAGAGTCTACGAGCAGTACTTC. It encodes CASTEETGRVYEQYF.

In this sample, this clone turned up once. The rearrangement links TRBV4-2 to TRBJ2-5; TRBD1 aligns across 9 bases. The CDR3 has 17 amino acids. Germline CDR1 is LGHNA and CDR2 is YNFKEQ. V trimming: 1 base; J trimming: 3 bases; junction bases outside the gene matches: 9. The CDR3 here is CASSQATGQGPEETQYF. The CDR3 DNA reads TGTGCCAGCAGCCAAGCCACCGGACAGGGGCCCGAAGAGACCCAGTACTTC.

The rearrangement uses TRBV10-2 and TRBJ2-5; D is ambiguous. V shed 0 bases and J shed 1 base, with 9 bases lying between them. Germline lookup yields CDR1 WSHSY and CDR2 SAAADI. The CDR3 is 15 amino acids. The DNA for the CDR3 is TGCGCCAGCAGTGAGTCGGGGTTTGTCCAAGAGACCCAGTACTTC. Translated: CASSESGFVQETQYF.

This clone is a singleton in its sample. The rearrangement joins TRBV4-1 to TRBJ2-7, with 7 bases lining up with TRBD1. Germline V gives CDR1 MGHRA, CDR2 YSYEKL. After removal of 0 bases from V and 2 bases from J, the junction contained 4 bases not matched to a gene. This CDR3 region has 15 residues. The DNA of the CDR3 is TGCGCCAGCAGCCAAGAGGCAGGGGGAGCCTACGAGCAGTACTTC. Encoded protein: CASSQEAGGAYEQYF.

V is TRBV2 and J is TRBJ1-2; D gene ambiguous. The ends were cut back, 6 bases at V and 5 bases at J, with 22 bases in the middle. The CDR3 has 16 amino acids. CDR1 and CDR2 from the germline V gene are SNHLY and FYNNEI. The CDR3: CASSLFRGSPLYGYTF. CDR3 sequence (DNA): TGTGCCAGCAGCCTTTTTCGCGGATCTCCGCTATATGGCTACACCTTC.

The J gene is TRBJ2-2, the V gene TRBV6-5, with D perhaps matching TRBD1 or TRBD2 (5 bases each). Germline values: CDR1 MNHEY, CDR2 SVGAGI. Trimming removed 8 bases at V and 4 bases at J, with 17 bases between. There are 15 residues in the CDR3. In DNA form, the CDR3 reads TGTGCCAGCCAAATATGGGGGAGTAGCACCGGGGAGCTGTTTTTT. Protein: CASQIWGSSTGELFF.

The chain links TRBV5-5 to TRBJ2-7; D gene uncertain. This CDR3 comprises 13 residues. V was shortened by 0 bases and J by 3 bases, with 7 bases between the two germline ends. Germline CDR1 SGHKS, CDR2 YYEKEE (reference sequence). This chain's CDR3 is CASSLALRYEQYF. The CDR3 DNA sequence: TGTGCCAGCAGCTTGGCCTTACGCTACGAGCAGTACTTC.